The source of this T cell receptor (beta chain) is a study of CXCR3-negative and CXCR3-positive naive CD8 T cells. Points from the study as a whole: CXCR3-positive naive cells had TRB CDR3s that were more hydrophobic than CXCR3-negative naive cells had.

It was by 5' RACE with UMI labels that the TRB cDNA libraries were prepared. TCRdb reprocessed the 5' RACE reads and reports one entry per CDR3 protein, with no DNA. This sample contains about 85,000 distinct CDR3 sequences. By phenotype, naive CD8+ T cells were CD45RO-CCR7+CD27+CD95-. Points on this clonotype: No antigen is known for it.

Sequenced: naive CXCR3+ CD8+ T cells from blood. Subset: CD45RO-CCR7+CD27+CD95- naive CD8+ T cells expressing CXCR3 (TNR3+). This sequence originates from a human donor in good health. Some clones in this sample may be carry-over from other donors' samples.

The CDR3 sequence: CASSRNPAVKRQVF. V is TRBV14 and J is TRBJ2-1; TCRdb names TRBD2, which stays unverified in the absence of DNA. This CDR3 is built from 14 residues. Germline assignment: CDR1 SGHDN and CDR2 FVKESK.